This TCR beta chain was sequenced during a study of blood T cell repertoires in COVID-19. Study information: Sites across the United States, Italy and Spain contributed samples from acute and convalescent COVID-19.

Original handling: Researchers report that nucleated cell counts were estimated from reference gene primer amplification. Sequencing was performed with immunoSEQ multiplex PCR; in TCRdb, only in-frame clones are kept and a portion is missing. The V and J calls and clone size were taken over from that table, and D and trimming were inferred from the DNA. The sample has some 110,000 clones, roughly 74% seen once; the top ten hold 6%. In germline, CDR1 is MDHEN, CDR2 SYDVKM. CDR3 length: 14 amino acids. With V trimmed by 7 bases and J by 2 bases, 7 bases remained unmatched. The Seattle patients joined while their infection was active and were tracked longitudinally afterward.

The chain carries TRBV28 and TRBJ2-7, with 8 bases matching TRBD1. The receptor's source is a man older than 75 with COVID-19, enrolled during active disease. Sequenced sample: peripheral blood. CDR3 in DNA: TGTGCCAGCATCCGACAGGGGAGGACCTACGAGCAGTACTTC. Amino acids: CASIRQGRTYEQYF.